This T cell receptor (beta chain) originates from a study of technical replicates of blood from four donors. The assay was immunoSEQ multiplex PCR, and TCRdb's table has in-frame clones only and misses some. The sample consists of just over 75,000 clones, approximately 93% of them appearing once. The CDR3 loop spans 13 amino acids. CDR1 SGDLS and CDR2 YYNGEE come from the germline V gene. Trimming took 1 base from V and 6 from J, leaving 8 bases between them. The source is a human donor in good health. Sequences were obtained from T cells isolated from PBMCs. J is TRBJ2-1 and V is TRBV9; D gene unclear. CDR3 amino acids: CASSVYEANEQFF. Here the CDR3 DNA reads TGTGCCAGCAGCGTATATGAAGCCAATGAGCAGTTCTTC.